Shown below are 31 T cell receptor beta chains from a single sample sequenced in a study of Graves' ophthalmopathy and Graves' hyperthyroidism. Amplification targeted the TCR beta CDR3 regions, with RNA transcripts as the source material. First-round RT-PCR with HTBI primers preceded a second-round multiplex PCR. TCRdb independently ran MiXCR on the multiplex PCR reads; one entry per CDR3 protein. The table includes 200,000 to 250,000 distinct CDR3 sequences, approximately 29% detected once. The sequenced material came from peripheral blood. The receptors were gathered from a man aged 45 to 65 with Graves' ophthalmopathy.

V gene TRBV12-3 or TRBV12-4 combines with J gene TRBJ1-1; 7 bases are a match to TRBD1. This CDR3 spans 13 amino acids. V gave up 5 bases and J gave up 5 bases; unmatched junction bases: 5. DNA of the CDR3: TGTGCCAGCAGTAGACGGACAGGAACTGAAGCTTTCTTT. Protein: CASSRRTGTEAFF.

This clonotype was detected many times. The rearrangement joins TRBV12-3 or TRBV12-4 to TRBJ1-5; D perhaps matches TRBD1 (6 bases). The length of the CDR3 is 13 residues. V was pared by 5 bases and J by 2 bases, with 7 bases between. CDR3 DNA sequence: TGTGCCAGCAGTGCAGGGGGCAATCAGCCCCAGCATTTT. This codes for CASSAGGNQPQHF.

Concerning this clonotype itself: No conserved phenylalanine or tryptophan is present at the end of the CDR3, so a read error is the likely explanation. The chain has TRBV5-1 and TRBJ2-5; D remains unclear. The CDR3 spans 13 residues. Germline lookup yields CDR1 SGHRS and CDR2 YFSETQ. V was shortened by 4 bases and J by 5 bases, with 12 bases between the two germline ends. The CDR3 region is CASSAVTEETQYS. DNA for the CDR3: TGCGCCAGCAGCGCTGTGACTGAGGAGACCCAGTACTCA.

This sequence joins TRBV29-1 and TRBJ1-2, with D possibly being TRBD1 (6 bases). Trimming removed 7 bases from V and 6 bases from J, with 12 bases in between. The CDR3 extends over 11 amino acids. CDR1 is SQVTM and CDR2 is ANQGSEA in the germline V gene. CDR3 nucleotide sequence: TGCAGCGCTGAGGGGGGTGATGGCTACACCTTC. The encoded protein is CSAEGGDGYTF.

In its sample, this clonotype was seen many times. The chain carries TRBV30 and TRBJ2-5, with TRBD1 identical over 7 bases. Germline loops: CDR1 GTSNPN, CDR2 SVGIG (reference sequence). The CDR3 sequence is 15 residues long. With 1 base clipped from V and 1 base from J, the junction kept 6 bases outside the gene matches. The CDR3 DNA reads as TGTGCCTGGAGTGCCAGGACAGGATTCCAAGAGACCCAGTACTTC. Amino acid sequence: CAWSARTGFQETQYF.

CDR3 coding DNA: TGTGCCTGGAAATGGGAACTTTGGGATCAGCCCCAGCATTTT. It translates to CAWKWELWDQPQHF. This rearrangement joins TRBV30 to TRBJ1-5; no definite D call. Germline V gene data show CDR1 as GTSNPN and CDR2 as SVGIG (reference sequence). V dropped 4 bases and J dropped 5 bases, with 15 bases sitting between them. The length of the CDR3 is 14 residues.

This clonotype was seen at least ten times. The chain has TRBV27 and TRBJ2-4; D call uncertain. There are 15 residues in the CDR3. Trimming removed 5 bases at V and 0 bases at J, with 11 bases between. CDR1 MNHEY and CDR2 SMNVEV come from the germline V gene (reference sequence). The CDR3 here is CASSQGALAKNIQYF. The CDR3 DNA sequence: TGTGCCAGCAGTCAAGGAGCGCTAGCCAAAAACATTCAGTACTTC.

This chain links TRBV6-5 with TRBJ1-2; D is unclear. CDR3 size: 13 residues. V was clipped by 2 bases and J by 5 bases, with 9 bases between them. Germline V gives CDR1 MNHEY, CDR2 SVGAGI. This CDR3 reads CASSYGPMYGYTF. The CDR3 bases are TGTGCCAGCAGTTACGGTCCGATGTATGGCTACACCTTC.

This clonotype has ten or more counts. The genes are TRBV6-4 and TRBJ1-5; possibly TRBD1 for D (5 bases). Per the germline V gene, CDR1 is MRHNA and CDR2 is SNTAGT. V shed 6 bases and J shed 2 bases, with 20 bases lying between them. CDR3 length: 17 residues. CDR3 sequence reads: CASSSPFWGIGNQPQHF. Here the CDR3 DNA reads TGTGCCAGCAGCTCCCCTTTTTGGGGCATCGGCAATCAGCCCCAGCATTTT.

J is TRBJ1-2 and V is TRBV6-5; D perhaps matches TRBD1 (6 bases). Germline V gene lookup returns CDR1 MNHEY and CDR2 SVGAGI. Trimming took off 4 bases at V and 4 bases at J, with 19 bases between the two ends. The CDR3 sequence is 16 residues long. CDR3 sequence (DNA): TGTGCCAGCAGTTTTTCTCCAGGGGCAGGGGCCTATGGCTACACCTTC. Protein: CASSFSPGAGAYGYTF.

The chain recombines TRBV12-3 or TRBV12-4 with TRBJ2-7, with 7 bases lining up with TRBD1. CDR3 size: 14 residues. V dropped 3 bases and J dropped 4; count of bases not matched to a gene: 6. This CDR3 is CASSFEGQLYEQYF. The CDR3 DNA reads as TGTGCCAGCAGTTTTGAGGGACAGTTGTACGAGCAGTACTTC.

This clonotype was picked up many times. This sequence joins TRBV6-5 and TRBJ1-2; D gene unclear. Germline-derived CDR1 and CDR2 are MNHEY and SVGAGI. V was shortened by 10 bases and J by 0 bases, with 12 bases between the two germline ends. The CDR3 is 13 residues long. CDR3 bases: TGTGCCACCGCGAGGAGTCCTAACTATGGCTACACCTTC. Encoded protein: CATARSPNYGYTF.

This clonotype came up many times. V is TRBV6-5 and J is TRBJ2-5; 11 bases match TRBD2. This CDR3 region has 16 residues. Looked up from germline, CDR1 is MNHEY and CDR2 is SVGAGI. V lost 0 bases and J lost 2; bases outside the gene matches: 2. CDR3 nucleotide sequence: TGTGCCAGCAGTTACTCACTAGCGGGGGAGCAAGAGACCCAGTACTTC. The encoded protein is CASSYSLAGEQETQYF.

The CDR3 loop reads CASSYSNGASSYEQYF. DNA of the CDR3: TGTGCCAGCAGTTATTCTAACGGGGCCAGCTCCTACGAGCAGTACTTC. The rearrangement joins TRBV6-5 to TRBJ2-7; D tentatively fits TRBD1 or TRBD2 (5 bases each). V was pared by 3 bases and J by 0 bases, with 15 bases between. Germline V gene lookup returns CDR1 MNHEY and CDR2 SVGAGI. The CDR3 totals 16 residues.

The chain joins TRBV27 to TRBJ2-7; D remains unclear. The CDR3 is 11 amino acids. The V end lost 10 bases, the J end lost 3 bases, and 10 bases lay between the germline ends. CDR1 MNHEY and CDR2 SMNVEV come from the germline V gene (reference sequence). The DNA for the CDR3 is TGTGCCACCTCAACCCTCTACGAGCAGTACTTC. Amino acids: CATSTLYEQYF.

This clonotype was observed at least ten times. The chain uses TRBV6-2 or TRBV6-3 and TRBJ1-2; D is unclear. Per the germline V gene, CDR1 is MNHEY and CDR2 is SVGEGT. The CDR3 totals 13 residues. Trimming removed 5 bases from V and 2 bases from J, with 9 bases in between. The CDR3 sequence is CASSRDGNYGYTF. For the CDR3, the DNA is TGTGCCAGCAGTCGCGACGGGAACTATGGCTACACCTTC.

At least ten counts were recorded for this clonotype. This chain joins TRBV20-1 and TRBJ2-7; maybe TRBD2 (6 bases). The CDR3 has 12 residues. V lost 0 bases and J 4 bases, leaving 7 bases between the germline ends. The germline V gene encodes CDR1 DFQATT and CDR2 SNEGSKA (reference sequence). CDR3 DNA: TGCAGTGCTAGAGATAGCGGATACGAGCAGTACTTC. Translation gives CSARDSGYEQYF.

Many counts were recorded for this clonotype. V and J are TRBV7-6 and TRBJ2-6; D is undetermined. This CDR3 spans 16 amino acids. V dropped 5 bases and J dropped 0 bases, with 11 bases sitting between them. Germline V gene lookup returns CDR1 SGHVS and CDR2 FNYEAQ. The CDR3 region is CASSHTRLSGANVLTF. The CDR3 coding sequence is TGTGCCAGCAGCCATACCAGACTCTCTGGGGCCAACGTCCTGACTTTC.

This clonotype was seen at least ten times. The chain links TRBV19 to TRBJ1-2; D is unclear. The CDR3 consists of 15 residues. The germline V gene encodes CDR1 LNHDA and CDR2 SQIVND (reference sequence). V was shortened by 10 bases and J by 3 bases, with 21 bases between the two germline ends. The CDR3 sequence is CAIRRVALPDYGYTF. The DNA of the CDR3 is TGTGCCATTCGGCGGGTTGCCCTCCCGGACTATGGCTACACCTTC.

There are many counts of this clonotype. The chain has TRBV29-1 and TRBJ1-1, with 7 bases identical to TRBD1. V lost 7 bases and J lost 4; bases outside the gene matches: 9. Germline V CDR1 and CDR2: SQVTM, ANQGSEA. There are 13 residues in the CDR3. The DNA of the CDR3 is TGCAGCGCAAACAGGGGTGATGGCACTGAAGCTTTCTTT. Translation gives CSANRGDGTEAFF.

This clonotype was counted at least ten times. The chain couples TRBV6-2 or TRBV6-3 to TRBJ2-5, with D perhaps matching TRBD2 (6 bases). Looked up from germline, CDR1 is MNHEY and CDR2 is SVGEGT. The CDR3 spans 14 residues. Deletions cut 4 bases from V and 2 bases from J, with 11 bases between. The CDR3 sequence is CASSFGGAQETQYF. The CDR3 nucleotides are TGTGCCAGCAGTTTTGGAGGGGCGCAAGAGACCCAGTACTTC.

The gene calls are TRBV6-2 or TRBV6-3 and TRBJ1-5; D is possibly TRBD1 (5 bases). Germline V gene data show CDR1 as MNHEY and CDR2 as SVGEGT. The CDR3 has 17 amino acids. The V end lost 6 bases, the J end lost 4 bases, and 22 bases lay between the germline ends. For the CDR3, the DNA is TGTGCCAGCAGCCCGATAGCTGGACCCGGGGGAAATCAGCCCCAGCATTTT. Translation gives CASSPIAGPGGNQPQHF.

This chain uses TRBV6-2 or TRBV6-3 with TRBJ2-6; D may match TRBD1 or TRBD2 (5 bases each). V was trimmed by 2 bases and J by 0 bases, leaving 14 bases between them. The CDR3 has 18 residues. Germline CDR1 and CDR2: MNHEY and SVGEGT. The CDR3 DNA is TGTGCCAGCAGTTACAGTCCAGGGACCTACTCTGGGGCCAACGTCCTGACTTTC. This translates into CASSYSPGTYSGANVLTF.

The rearrangement joins TRBV2 to TRBJ1-5, with D possibly matching TRBD1 (5 bases). Trimming stripped 1 base from V and 5 bases from J, with 12 bases between. Germline CDR1 SNHLY, CDR2 FYNNEI. This CDR3 comprises 15 residues. CDR3 loop: CASSEGQGAHQPQHF. The CDR3 nucleotides read TGTGCCAGCAGTGAAGGACAAGGGGCCCATCAGCCCCAGCATTTT.

This clonotype was seen a single time. The chain carries TRBV6-2 or TRBV6-3 and TRBJ2-2; D is uncertain. V lost 6 bases to trimming and J lost 6 bases, with 8 bases between them. CDR1 is MNHEY, CDR2 SVGEGT, per germline. This CDR3 is built from 12 residues. CDR3: CASRPSAGELFF. The CDR3 region has the DNA TGTGCCAGCAGGCCCAGTGCCGGGGAGCTGTTTTTT.

V is TRBV28 and J is TRBJ1-5, with D perhaps TRBD1 (6 bases). The CDR3 has 15 amino acids. Per the germline V gene, CDR1 is MDHEN and CDR2 is SYDVKM. V gave up 6 bases and J gave up 0 bases, with 12 bases separating them. The CDR3 spells CASRNRVSSNQPQHF. The CDR3 nucleotides are TGTGCCAGCAGAAACAGGGTATCTAGCAATCAGCCCCAGCATTTT.

This clonotype was counted at least ten times. The CDR3 reads CAWSVGTLRLGGYTF. The CDR3 nucleotides are TGTGCCTGGAGTGTTGGAACTCTGCGGCTGGGGGGCTACACCTTC. The J gene is TRBJ1-2, the V gene TRBV30; no clear D gene. The length of the CDR3 is 15 residues. The V gene lost 0 bases and the J gene lost 8 bases, with 19 bases spanning the gap. The germline V gene has CDR1 GTSNPN and CDR2 SVGIG (reference sequence).

This clonotype was counted ten times or more. The rearrangement links TRBV29-1 to TRBJ2-5; weak D call: TRBD2 (7 bases). This CDR3 comprises 15 residues. Trimming cost V 4 bases and J 7 bases, with 22 bases left between them. Per the germline V gene, CDR1 is SQVTM and CDR2 is ANQGSEA. The CDR3 region has the DNA TGCAGCGTTGGGGAGGGGGTGGGACTCTCAGGGACCCAGTACTTC. Translation gives CSVGEGVGLSGTQYF. The whole variable domain, filled in from reference TRBV29-1 and TRBJ2-5, reads SAVISQKPSRDICQRGTSLTIQCQVDSQVTMMFWYRQQPGQSLTLIATANQGSEATYESGFVIDKFPISRPNLTFSTLTVSNMSPEDSSIYLCSVGEGVGLSGTQYFGPGTRLLVL.

This clonotype showed up just a few times. The gene calls are TRBV6-2 or TRBV6-3 and TRBJ1-1, with unresolved D. The CDR3 extends over 13 amino acids. Trimming removed 5 bases from V and 3 bases from J, with 10 bases in between. CDR1 and CDR2 from the germline V gene are MNHEY and SVGEGT. The CDR3, as DNA: TGTGCCAGCAGTAGGGAGGAGGACACTGAAGCTTTCTTT. It translates to CASSREEDTEAFF.

This clonotype was found many times. The V gene is TRBV2, the J gene TRBJ2-7; 7 bases map to TRBD2. With V trimmed by 4 bases and J by 1 base, 4 bases remained unmatched. Looked up from germline, CDR1 is SNHLY and CDR2 is FYNNEI. There are 14 residues in the CDR3. CDR3 region: CASSGGRGSYEQYF. The CDR3 nucleotides read TGTGCCAGCAGTGGCGGGAGAGGGTCCTACGAGCAGTACTTC.

This clonotype occurred many times. The J gene is TRBJ2-7, the V gene TRBV19; possibly TRBD2 for D (5 bases). The CDR3 totals 14 residues. Germline CDR1 and CDR2: LNHDA and SQIVND (reference sequence). The ends were cut back, 3 bases at V and 2 bases at J, with 11 bases in the middle. The CDR3 loop is CASSIGETTYEQYF. The CDR3 nucleotides read TGTGCCAGTAGTATCGGGGAGACTACCTACGAGCAGTACTTC.